The source of this T cell receptor (beta chain) is a study of response to subunit inactivated influenza vaccine. Regarding the study as a whole: The authors suggested that every seasonal influenza vaccination recruits few new T cells.

CDR1 MDHEN and CDR2 SYDVKM come from the germline V gene. The germline V and J ends were trimmed by 3 bases and 4 bases, with 16 bases remaining between them. CDR3 size: 16 residues. Each CDR3 protein is one row after TCRdb ran MiXCR on the RT-PCR reads. Of 600,000 to 850,000 distinct CDR3 sequences in the sample, about 15% were seen once. This clonotype was observed a few times. Antigen: not known. This chain links TRBV28 with TRBJ1-5; TRBD1 might be the D (5 bases). The receptor was isolated from a man aged 45-60 years who received an inactivated influenza vaccine. The sequences come from PBMCs from blood, collected 14 days before vaccination. The CDR3 DNA reads TGTGCCAGCAGTTTCGCTCAGGGACTATCGAATCAGCCCCAGCATTTT. This sequence encodes CASSFAQGLSNQPQHF.